Shown below are 16 T cell receptor beta chains from a single sample sequenced in a study of blood T cell repertoires in COVID-19. TCRdb keeps only in-frame clones here, not all; method: immunoSEQ multiplex PCR. The sample consists of about 240,000 clones, roughly 89% of them appearing once. Sequencing input: PBMCs or T cells enriched from blood (not recorded which). These receptors originate from a woman aged 25 to 45 who had recovered from COVID-19.

The chain links TRBV9 to TRBJ2-4; the D gene is possibly TRBD2 (5 bases). Germline assignment: CDR1 SGDLS and CDR2 YYNGEE. This CDR3 has 13 amino acids. V gave up 1 base and J gave up 8 bases, with 10 bases separating them. The CDR3 DNA is TGTGCCAGCAGCGTAAACCCCGGGGACATTCAGTACTTC. Translation gives CASSVNPGDIQYF.

The chain joins TRBV7-8 to TRBJ2-2; a possible D gene is TRBD1 (9 bases). The germline V gene has CDR1 SGHVS and CDR2 FQNEAQ. The V end lost 5 bases, the J end lost 1 base, and 14 bases lay between the germline ends. This CDR3 contains 16 residues. DNA for the CDR3: TGTGCCAGCAGCCGGGAGGGACAGGGGAACACCGGGGAGCTGTTTTTT. It encodes CASSREGQGNTGELFF.

This clone appeared once. V gene TRBV6-5 combines with J gene TRBJ1-1; maybe TRBD1 (6 bases). Germline V CDR1 and CDR2: MNHEY, SVGAGI. Trimming took 2 bases from V and 4 from J, leaving 17 bases between them. The CDR3 has 16 amino acids. CDR3 sequence: CASSYNREIHGTEAFF. The CDR3 DNA reads as TGTGCCAGCAGTTACAACAGGGAAATTCACGGCACTGAAGCTTTCTTT.

The rearrangement uses TRBV9 and TRBJ2-3; 8 bases agree with TRBD2. CDR3 length: 15 residues. CDR1 SGDLS and CDR2 YYNGEE come from the germline V gene. The trim removed 7 bases at V and 3 bases at J, leaving 10 bases unmatched. As DNA, the CDR3 is TGTGCCAGCGGCAAGCGGGAGATAGGGACAGATACGCAGTATTTT. Translating it yields CASGKREIGTDTQYF.

The V gene is TRBV5-5, the J gene TRBJ2-1; D is perhaps TRBD1 (5 bases). The length of the CDR3 is 14 residues. Germline-derived CDR1 and CDR2 are SGHKS and YYEKEE (reference sequence). V lost 2 bases, J lost 5 bases, and 11 bases lay in between. The CDR3 protein is CASSFGWTNNEQFF. CDR3 nucleotides: TGTGCCAGCAGCTTTGGGTGGACAAACAATGAGCAGTTCTTC.

The chain recombines TRBV28 with TRBJ1-2, with D perhaps matching TRBD1 (5 bases). Germline CDR1 and CDR2: MDHEN and SYDVKM. The CDR3 covers 13 residues. The germline V and J ends were trimmed by 5 bases and 1 base, with 8 bases remaining between them. CDR3 nucleotides: TGTGCCAGCAGTCCGGACAATAACTATGGCTACACCTTC. Its protein is CASSPDNNYGYTF.

The rearrangement links TRBV6-5 to TRBJ2-2; TRBD1 agrees at 7 bases. The CDR3 runs to 15 residues. CDR1 and CDR2 (germline): MNHEY, SVGAGI. Trimming cost V 6 bases and J 4 bases; bases outside gene matches: 8. CDR3 in amino acids: CASRQRQGGTGELFF. CDR3 DNA sequence: TGTGCCAGCAGGCAACGACAGGGCGGCACCGGGGAGCTGTTTTTT.

The gene calls are TRBV28 and TRBJ1-4; 10 bases are a match to TRBD1. J was trimmed by 7 bases and V by 2 bases; bases with no gene match: 13. The CDR3 spans 18 residues. CDR1 MDHEN and CDR2 SYDVKM come from the germline V gene. The CDR3 coding sequence is TGTGCCAGCAGTTTACGGACAGGGGGGAGCGTAGGAGGTGAAAAACTGTTTTTT. Amino acid sequence: CASSLRTGGSVGGEKLFF.

J is TRBJ1-2 and V is TRBV9; 9 bases map to TRBD1. With V trimmed by 4 bases and J by 8 bases, 6 bases remained unmatched. CDR3 length equals 13 residues. Germline V gene sequence: CDR1 SGDLS, CDR2 YYNGEE. The CDR3 sequence is CASSPQGARGYTF. Written as DNA, the CDR3 is TGTGCCAGCAGCCCACAGGGGGCTCGAGGCTACACCTTC.

This sequence joins TRBV7-6 and TRBJ2-2; possible D gene TRBD1, 5 bases. The CDR3 extends over 16 amino acids. Germline values: CDR1 SGHVS, CDR2 FNYEAQ. Trimming left V 5 bases short and J 1 base short, with 14 bases between. CDR3 protein: CASSPSRQGNTGELFF. In nucleotides, the CDR3 is TGTGCCAGCAGCCCCTCGCGGCAGGGGAACACCGGGGAGCTGTTTTTT.

The chain links TRBV6-5 to TRBJ1-2; D remains ambiguous. This CDR3 region has 13 residues. Germline CDR1 and CDR2: MNHEY and SVGAGI. V was trimmed by 7 bases and J by 3 bases, leaving 12 bases between them. CDR3 nucleotide sequence: TGTGCCAGCAACAGACCCGGGGACTATGGCTACACCTTC. Its protein product is CASNRPGDYGYTF.

The CDR3 coding sequence is TGTGCCATCAGTGGTTCCGGGACAGTCAATCAGCCCCAGCATTTT. Its translation: CAISGSGTVNQPQHF. The chain carries TRBV10-3 and TRBJ1-5, with TRBD1 identical over 7 bases. The CDR3 totals 15 residues. Germline V CDR1 and CDR2: ENHRY, SYGVKD. Unmatched junction bases numbered 6, after V lost 4 bases and J lost 3 bases.

V gene TRBV19 combines with J gene TRBJ1-3, with 8 bases lining up with TRBD1. V was clipped by 5 bases and J by 3 bases; unmatched bases: 9. Germline V gives CDR1 LNHDA, CDR2 SQIVND (reference sequence). The CDR3 has 16 residues. CDR3 loop: CASSLFSRGLGNTIYF. The CDR3 DNA reads as TGTGCCAGTAGTCTCTTCTCCAGGGGGCTTGGAAACACCATATATTTT.

The chain employs TRBV7-3 and TRBJ2-1; TRBD2 agrees at 14 bases. This CDR3 contains 17 residues. After removal of 5 bases from V and 8 bases from J, the junction contained 11 bases not matched to a gene. Germline V gives CDR1 SGHTA, CDR2 FQGTGA. This chain's CDR3 is CASSTRVRLAGGDEQFF. DNA for the CDR3: TGTGCCAGCAGCACCCGAGTCCGACTAGCGGGAGGGGATGAGCAGTTCTTC.

This sequence joins TRBV14 and TRBJ1-1; D possibly corresponds to TRBD1 (5 bases). V was shortened by 1 base and J by 4 bases, with 7 bases between the two germline ends. This CDR3 spans 13 amino acids. Germline CDR1 is SGHDN and CDR2 is FVKESK. The CDR3 sequence is CASSQAGGTEAFF. The DNA for the CDR3 is TGTGCCAGCAGCCAAGCGGGGGGCACTGAAGCTTTCTTT.

The J gene is TRBJ2-7, the V gene TRBV3-1 (or the pseudogene TRBV3-2), with 8 bases identical to TRBD2. This CDR3 is built from 14 residues. Unmatched junction bases numbered 9, after V lost 4 bases and J lost 7 bases. CDR1 and CDR2 (germline): LGHDT, YNNKEL (reference sequence). CDR3 nucleotide sequence: TGTGCCAGCAGCCCGGGAGCGGGAGACCGAGAGCAGTACTTC. This gives the protein CASSPGAGDREQYF.